This T cell receptor (beta chain) was identified in a study of cytomegalovirus exposure and HLA in healthy donors (TCRdb year 2017). Concerning the study at large: In an earlier analysis of fewer than 750 of the donors, 250 to 350 Gb of sequence data and 117 million unique TCR beta sequences from about 190 million T cells were reported. The number of donors typed differed by locus, with about 629-630 for A, B, C, DRB1 and DQB1, around 500 for DQA1, 600 to 610 for DPA1, and some 450 for DPB1. Of the 350 to 400 genotyped donors, approximately 82% fell in the genetic ancestry cluster associated with self-reported Caucasian donors. A later genetic analysis took genome-wide SNP genotypes for about three fifths of the 666 donors and used that subset as a discovery cohort. An early release covering around 630 HLA-typed donors comprised approximately 290 gigabases of sequencing data and tens of millions of unique TCR sequences. Donor age, sex, ethnicity and CMV serostatus were compiled alongside the repertoire data. In a later analysis, previously published TCR beta repertoires from several hundred donors were re-analyzed and high-resolution HLA genotyping was added so that TCR occurrence patterns could be studied. On average, 235,054 unique TCR beta nucleotide sequences were sequenced per donor among a few hundred genotyped donors of the cohort, with about 17% of those sequences being non-productive. The study profiled the T cell repertoires of hundreds of subjects by immunosequencing and related them to cytomegalovirus serostatus. An earlier analysis of 450 to 750 of the donors used high-throughput TCR beta sequencing to judge whether each TCR beta V gene segment behaved as functional or pseudogenic. HLA typing covered class I and class II loci at four-digit resolution. To predict cytomegalovirus infection status, the study brought together high-throughput TCR immunosequencing, statistical association of individual TCRs with disease status, and machine learning. Four or five DR-DQ haplotypes were handled as single units for association and clustering, since linkage in the cohort was strong. A separate validation cohort of approximately 120 different subjects was used in addition to the 666-subject first cohort. The study aimed to test whether cataloging public T cell receptors could reveal signatures of past pathogen exposure. Every repertoire in the discovery cohort had been generated on one and the same sequencing platform. In the later analysis, no new phenotypic data were used to find candidate immune exposures; instead, reliance was placed on TCR beta sequences and their occurrence across donors.

To note about this clone: The antigen it binds to is not known. Base qualities are not provided; no much larger clone lies one nucleotide away.

In total, 666 healthy bone marrow donors made up the cohort. At the time of sampling, all cohort members were nominally healthy, though unrecorded immune exposures were likely present. The donor tested CMV seronegative and was one of the 352 seronegative cohort members. A peripheral blood sample was collected from each donor, and TCR beta sequencing was performed on peripheral blood mononuclear cells. Genomic DNA extraction from the blood cell samples was performed with the Qiagen DNeasy Blood Extraction Kit. Paper-wide results and their limitations: In a later analysis, 16,951 TCR beta sequences were associated with specific HLA alleles at a false discovery rate of 0.05. Because the 87-base-pair reads could not distinguish some IMGT-functional V segments, including TRBV6-2 and TRBV6-3, those segments were excluded. In a later analysis, the rate of TCR association differed among HLA loci, with DRB1 alleles having the most associated TCRs and HLA-C alleles having the fewest. For the cohort, immune exposure information was limited to CMV serostatus. In this cohort, only TCR beta chains were sequenced, and detectable features were limited by the absence of alpha or paired-chain data. The study listed 170 or so TCR beta chains as associated with cytomegalovirus. Most TCR sequences were observed very rarely across donors, whereas some public TCRs were present in many individuals. Sequencing depth was assumed to be roughly uniform across donors in the presence/absence analyses, though that assumption may not hold. When HLA alleles, especially DR and DQ, strongly co-occurred, TCR associations were difficult to assign to individual alleles. In a later analysis, HLA-associated TCR beta chains showed more clonal expansion and lower generation probabilities than non-associated chains that were equally common. In a later genetic analysis, a missense DCLRE1C variant was associated with V-gene and J-gene trimming of TCR beta chains, and the association was replicated in an independent cohort. In both the original and validation cohorts, the classifier was reported to diagnose cytomegalovirus status with high specificity and sensitivity. According to the authors, the approach could potentially be generalized to other disease states and immunological phenotypes. A further reported finding was that TCR beta sequences accurately predicted the HLA-A and HLA-B alleles for most subjects in the first cohort. Because some donors lacked HLA typing at each locus, the association tests relied only on the typed subset. In vitro tests confirmed that a few of the cytomegalovirus-associated TCR beta chains recognize cytomegalovirus antigens. A cluster of highly shared sequence variants was judged likely to be a technical artifact of the sequencing pipeline. Roughly 15 rarely observed V segments, including chromosome 9 orphons, were excluded from the earlier analysis of several hundred of the donors because counts were too low. Compared with the 666-donor mean, donors in an Asian-associated ancestry cluster had fewer N-insertions in productive TCRs, according to a later genetic analysis. Correlated functional status among segregating V segments might reflect linkage disequilibrium, but an unknown experimental factor could not be ruled out. Broadly in line with IMGT annotations, most TCR beta V segments showed up in productive rearrangements about 87% or about 30% of the time in an earlier analysis of 587 of the donors. A later analysis found that most CMV-associated TCR beta chains appeared HLA-restricted, with HLA associations seemingly driven largely by CMV exposure. Several of the top co-occurrence clusters appeared to be linked to parvovirus B19, influenza, CMV and Epstein-Barr virus, according to a later analysis.

The germline V gene sets CDR1 to LGHNA and CDR2 to YSLEER. Its CDR3 holds 16 amino acids, cysteine through phenylalanine. The entry retains the CDR3 DNA only, 48 bases that are in frame from base 1. V sheds 0 bases and J sheds 6 bases, leaving 15 bases between their ends. Preparation of the library involved the immunoSEQ multiplex PCR assay. For the multiplex PCR, a mixture combining 60 forward primers for TCR Vbeta segments and 13 reverse primers for TCR Jbeta segments was used. The CDR3 region of rearranged TCR beta genes was amplified from genomic DNA by a multiplex PCR assay. On the Illumina HiSeq System, the amplified TCR beta libraries were sequenced as 87-base-pair reads. The original pipeline was this. A later analysis tallied roughly 78 million unique TCR beta chains across the 666 repertoires, and around 10 million of those chains were shared by two or more donors. Raw reads were error-corrected and collapsed into unique sequences with a nearest-neighbor algorithm that merged closely related sequences to remove PCR and sequencing errors. Alignment of CDR3 sequences to IMGT reference sequences was used to assign V, D and J gene segments. For a sequence to be retained, a match of at least six nucleotides to both a V gene segment and a J gene segment was required. Rearrangements were called productive when the CDR3 lacked stop codons and stayed in frame with V and J; all others were non-productive. Following IMGT convention, CDR3 was defined as the stretch from the second conserved V-encoded cysteine up to the conserved J-encoded phenylalanine. The earlier analysis of 500 to 750 of the donors excluded any sequence lacking an unambiguous match to a single V gene segment. An earlier analysis of 550 to 650 of the donors classified V segments as functional when productive rearrangements were above 56.7% and as segregating when the standard deviation between donors was above 5%. A statistical classification framework was developed to diagnose cytomegalovirus status using the catalog of TCR beta chain sequences. In a later analysis, V and J genes were assigned by comparing TCR nucleotide sequences against IMGT/GENE-DB human TR gene sequences. A later analysis assigned CDR3 sequences and most-parsimonious VDJ recombination scenarios with the TCRdist pipeline. A later analysis defined each TCR beta chain by its CDR3 amino acid sequence plus V-gene family, and excluded reads lacking a unique V-gene family. A later analysis removed several hundred highly shared, low-generation-probability nucleotide sequences to deal with suspected cross-contamination and a sequencing artifact. A later analysis calculated a clonal expansion index for each public chain from normalized within-repertoire ranks of inferred template counts. A later analysis computed generation probabilities with a VDJ recombination model fitted to out-of-frame rearrangements, and checked the results against IGoR. Hypergeometric tests were used in a later analysis to score TCR-TCR, TCR-HLA and TCR-CMV co-occurrence, with a repertoire-size bias correction applied to the TCR pairs. To estimate false discovery rates, a later analysis permuted the HLA or CMV assignments 20 times. In a later analysis, co-occurring TCRs were grouped with DBSCAN, and TCRdist sequence similarity was added when clustering was performed within HLA-allele-positive subsets. Co-occurrence clustering excluded repertoires with fewer than 30,000 or more than 120,000 public chains, plus five with anomalous nucleotide sharing. The clones in this table, taken by TCRdb from immuneACCESS, are in-frame only. Not every clone is retained; where verified, under half of the shortfall comes from an unresolved V gene, and the cause of the rest is unknown. The DNA gave D and trimming, while V, J and clone size come from that table. Present in this sample are roughly 100,000 clones, around 80% of which were seen just once. The ten largest clones take up around 0.74% of the sample.

This sequence originates from an older woman in good health and CMV-seronegative. Here the chain combines TRBV4-3 and TRBJ1-5; the best D guess is TRBD1, with 6 bases matching. Sequenced input: PBMCs. The DNA is TGCGCCAGCAGCCAAGATGAAGAACAGGGCGGTCAGCCCCAGCATTTT. It translates as CASSQDEEQGGQPQHF.